These 22 T cell receptor beta chains came from one sample sequenced in a study of cytomegalovirus exposure and HLA in healthy donors. Primers included in the PCR were 60 Vbeta and 13 Jbeta primers. The data were produced by immunoSEQ multiplex PCR, yet TCRdb's version contains in-frame clones alone and is incomplete. This repertoire shows tens of thousands of clones, approximately 79% found once; its top ten account for about 2.7%. Material: PBMCs. These receptors all come from a woman in her twenties or thirties in good health and CMV-seronegative.

The chain combines TRBV2 with TRBJ2-6; D is unclear. CDR1 SNHLY and CDR2 FYNNEI come from the germline V gene. The CDR3 contains 17 residues. The germline V and J ends were trimmed by 3 bases and 0 bases, with 12 bases remaining between them. The CDR3 DNA sequence: TGTGCCAGCAGTGAGTCACGGGTCTCCTCTGGGGCCAACGTCCTGACTTTC. Protein: CASSESRVSSGANVLTF.

V is TRBV5-1 and J is TRBJ2-2, with 8 bases lining up with TRBD1. Germline CDR1 SGHRS, CDR2 YFSETQ. Trimming cost V 0 bases and J 7 bases; bases outside gene matches: 5. The CDR3 is made up of 15 amino acids. The CDR3 is CASSLGDRPDGELFF. For the CDR3, the DNA is TGCGCCAGCAGCTTGGGGGACAGGCCCGACGGGGAGCTGTTTTTT. Full variable domain (rest looked up from reference TRBV5-1 and TRBJ2-2): KAGVTQTPRYLIKTRGQQVTLSCSPISGHRSVSWYQQTPGQGLQFLFEYFSETQRNKGNFPGRFSGRQFSNSRSEMNVSTLELGDSALYLCASSLGDRPDGELFFGEGSRLTVL.

The V and J genes are TRBV2 and TRBJ1-5; D not certain. Germline CDR1 reads SNHLY; CDR2 reads FYNNEI. This CDR3 spans 16 amino acids. V lost 3 bases to trimming and J lost 2 bases, with 14 bases between them. The CDR3, as DNA: TGTGCCAGCAGTGAGGGTGGCAGAGGTGGCAATCAGCCCCAGCATTTT. Its translation is CASSEGGRGGNQPQHF.

J is TRBJ2-1 and V is TRBV28; 11 nucleotides agree with TRBD2. Looked up from germline, CDR1 is MDHEN and CDR2 is SYDVKM. J was trimmed by 0 bases and V by 2 bases; bases with no gene match: 15. The length of the CDR3 is 21 residues. The CDR3 nucleotides read TGTGCCAGCAGTTTAGAACGACTAGCGGGGCGAACTTCTAGCTCCTACAATGAGCAGTTCTTC. This translates into CASSLERLAGRTSSSYNEQFF.

The chain employs TRBV23-1 and TRBJ2-7; 9 nucleotides match TRBD2. TRBV23-1 belongs to the ORF category, with a function that is uncertain. The CDR3 has 16 residues. V lost 0 bases and J lost 9; bases outside the gene matches: 12. CDR3 DNA sequence: TGCGCCAGCAGTCAATCGAGCCAGCGGGGGGCCAAATGGCAGTACGTC. Protein sequence: CASSQSSQRGAKWQYV.

The rearrangement uses TRBV7-8 and TRBJ2-7; 9 bases are a match to TRBD2. The junction had 7 bases not matched to a gene; V was cut back by 5 bases and J by 2 bases. Germline CDR1 is SGHVS and CDR2 is FQNEAQ. This CDR3 is built from 15 residues. The DNA for the CDR3 is TGTGCCAGCAGCGATAAACCTAGCGGGGCCTACGAGCAGTACTTC. This codes for CASSDKPSGAYEQYF.

The V gene is TRBV5-1, the J gene TRBJ1-1; a weak D match, TRBD1 (6 bases). The CDR3 contains 14 residues. The ends were cut back, 0 bases at V and 4 bases at J, with 10 bases in the middle. Germline CDR1 reads SGHRS; CDR2 reads YFSETQ. The CDR3 here is CASSLAEGGTEAFF. The CDR3 DNA follows: TGCGCCAGCAGCTTGGCTGAAGGGGGCACTGAAGCTTTCTTT.

The gene calls are TRBV10-3 and TRBJ2-3; 8 bases fit TRBD1. This CDR3 contains 15 residues. Germline V gene lookup returns CDR1 ENHRY and CDR2 SYGVKD. Trimming took 6 bases from V and 3 from J; bases not matched to a gene: 8. The CDR3 nucleotides read TGTGCCATCAGCGCTCCAGGGGGCAAAACAGATACGCAGTATTTT. Amino acids: CAISAPGGKTDTQYF.

This clone is a singleton in its sample. The genes are TRBV2 and TRBJ2-5; D not certain. The CDR3 totals 13 residues. Germline values: CDR1 SNHLY, CDR2 FYNNEI. Trimming cost V 3 bases and J 1 base, with 6 bases left between them. The CDR3 DNA is TGTGCCAGCAGTGACGCGGCCCAAGAGACCCAGTACTTC. Translating it yields CASSDAAQETQYF. Full variable domain (remainder filled in from reference TRBV2 and TRBJ2-5): EPEVTQTPSHQVTQMGQEVILRCVPISNHLYFYWYRQILGQKVEFLVSFYNNEISEKSEIFDDQFSVERPDGSNFTLKIRSTKLEDSAMYFCASSDAAQETQYFGPGTRLLVL.

V usage is TRBV9 and J usage is TRBJ1-1, with TRBD1 matching over 7 bases. V trimming: 0 bases; J trimming: 5 bases; junction bases outside the gene matches: 13. The germline V gene has CDR1 SGDLS and CDR2 YYNGEE. The CDR3 is 17 amino acids. CDR3 sequence: CASSVEGQFGPVTEAFF. In DNA, the CDR3 is TGTGCCAGCAGCGTAGAGGGACAGTTCGGCCCCGTGACTGAAGCTTTCTTT. Looking up the rest from reference TRBV9 and TRBJ1-1 gives the full variable domain: DSGVTQTPKHLITATGQRVTLRCSPRSGDLSVYWYQQSLDQGLQFLIQYYNGEERAKGNILERFSAQQFPDLHSELNLSSLELGDSALYFCASSVEGQFGPVTEAFFGQGTRLTVV.

The CDR3 spells CASSIRKQGNTEAFF. The CDR3 DNA reads TGTGCCAGTAGTATAAGGAAACAGGGCAACACTGAAGCTTTCTTT. The chain is built from TRBV19 and TRBJ1-1, with D perhaps matching TRBD1 (6 bases). The V gene lost 2 bases and the J gene lost 2 bases, with 12 bases spanning the gap. Germline CDR1 reads LNHDA; CDR2 reads SQIVND (reference sequence). The CDR3 totals 15 residues.

V and J are TRBV2 and TRBJ2-2; 7 bases line up with TRBD1. There are 14 residues in the CDR3. Germline CDR1 reads SNHLY; CDR2 reads FYNNEI. Unmatched junction bases numbered 7, after V lost 10 bases and J lost 2 bases. CDR3 in DNA: TGTGCCACCGGACAGGACGTAAACACCGGGGAGCTGTTTTTT. The encoded protein is CATGQDVNTGELFF. The full variable domain, rest sourced from reference TRBV2 and TRBJ2-2, is EPEVTQTPSHQVTQMGQEVILRCVPISNHLYFYWYRQILGQKVEFLVSFYNNEISEKSEIFDDQFSVERPDGSNFTLKIRSTKLEDSAMYFCATGQDVNTGELFFGEGSRLTVL.

This sequence joins TRBV2 and TRBJ2-5; 9 bases match TRBD2. There are 15 residues in the CDR3. Germline CDR1 reads SNHLY; CDR2 reads FYNNEI. V was clipped by 7 bases and J by 2 bases; unmatched bases: 8. This chain's CDR3 is CASISTGLAQETQYF. DNA of the CDR3: TGTGCCAGCATCTCGACCGGACTAGCGCAAGAGACCCAGTACTTC.

The V call is TRBV10-3, the J call TRBJ1-2; the match to TRBD1 covers 10 bases. V trimming: 6 bases; J trimming: 7 bases; junction bases outside the gene matches: 5. This CDR3 is built from 13 residues. Looked up from germline, CDR1 is ENHRY and CDR2 is SYGVKD. The CDR3 spells CAISQTGGSGYTF. CDR3 DNA: TGTGCCATCAGCCAGACAGGGGGCAGTGGCTACACCTTC.

This chain joins TRBV4-3 and TRBJ1-1; 10 bases are a match to TRBD1. V trimming: 4 bases; J trimming: 5 bases; junction bases outside the gene matches: 7. The CDR3 is made up of 15 amino acids. The germline V gene encodes CDR1 LGHNA and CDR2 YSLEER. The CDR3, as DNA: TGCGCCAGCAGCCCCCGACAGGGGGCGAGGACTGAAGCTTTCTTT. It specifies CASSPRQGARTEAFF.

This clone has just one count. J is TRBJ1-2 and V is TRBV27, with 7 nucleotides matching TRBD1. This CDR3 comprises 15 residues. The germline V gene has CDR1 MNHEY and CDR2 SMNVEV (reference sequence). The V gene end was trimmed by 5 bases and the J gene end by 7 bases; junction bases not matched to a gene: 13. In DNA form, the CDR3 reads TGTGCCAGCAGTGGGCGGGACAGACCCGTAGGTGGCTACACCTTC. Protein: CASSGRDRPVGGYTF.

This chain joins TRBV13 and TRBJ1-1; D unclear. The germline V gene encodes CDR1 PRHDT and CDR2 FYEKMQ (reference sequence). The V gene lost 1 base and the J gene lost 11 bases, with 11 bases spanning the gap. The CDR3 contains 12 residues. The CDR3 DNA is TGTGCCAGCAGCTTAGTTCTGGGCTGGGCTTTCTTT. Its translation is CASSLVLGWAFF.

This chain links TRBV7-8 with TRBJ1-1; a possible D gene is TRBD1 (6 bases). CDR3 length: 15 amino acids. Trimming cost V 5 bases and J 0 bases, with 13 bases left between them. Per germline, CDR1 SGHVS and CDR2 FQNEAQ. The CDR3 bases are TGTGCCAGCAGCGCCCGACAGGAGATGAACACTGAAGCTTTCTTT. Its translation: CASSARQEMNTEAFF.

J is TRBJ2-7 and V is TRBV7-9, with 8 bases lining up with TRBD1. V gave up 1 base and J gave up 5 bases; unmatched junction bases: 7. The CDR3 runs 15 residues. CDR1 and CDR2 (germline): SEHNR, FQNEAQ (reference sequence). CDR3 region: CASSLGQGASDEQYV. The DNA for the CDR3 is TGTGCCAGCAGCTTAGGGCAGGGGGCTAGTGACGAGCAGTACGTC.

The genes are TRBV19 and TRBJ1-3, with D possibly matching TRBD1 (6 bases). This CDR3 contains 19 residues. CDR1 LNHDA and CDR2 SQIVND come from the germline V gene (reference sequence). Trimming took off 3 bases at V and 0 bases at J, with 21 bases between the two ends. CDR3 protein: CASSILLGDRSFSGNTIYF. The CDR3 nucleotides are TGTGCCAGTAGTATTCTCCTAGGAGACAGGTCTTTCTCTGGAAACACCATATATTTT.

V is TRBV7-2 and J is TRBJ1-5; D is possibly TRBD1 (5 bases). Germline values: CDR1 SGHTA, CDR2 FQGNSA. Trimming removed 2 bases from V and 5 bases from J, with 13 bases in between. The CDR3 consists of 15 residues. CDR3 sequence reads: CASSLYKGSDQPQHF. DNA for the CDR3: TGTGCCAGCAGCTTATACAAGGGGTCGGATCAGCCCCAGCATTTT.

This chain links TRBV4-1 with TRBJ2-3; 7 bases align to TRBD1. The CDR3 contains 15 residues. J was trimmed by 4 bases and V by 0 bases; bases with no gene match: 4. Germline V CDR1 and CDR2: MGHRA, YSYEKL. CDR3 in DNA: TGCGCCAGCAGCCAAGAAGGGACAGCCCCAGATACGCAGTATTTT. This codes for CASSQEGTAPDTQYF.